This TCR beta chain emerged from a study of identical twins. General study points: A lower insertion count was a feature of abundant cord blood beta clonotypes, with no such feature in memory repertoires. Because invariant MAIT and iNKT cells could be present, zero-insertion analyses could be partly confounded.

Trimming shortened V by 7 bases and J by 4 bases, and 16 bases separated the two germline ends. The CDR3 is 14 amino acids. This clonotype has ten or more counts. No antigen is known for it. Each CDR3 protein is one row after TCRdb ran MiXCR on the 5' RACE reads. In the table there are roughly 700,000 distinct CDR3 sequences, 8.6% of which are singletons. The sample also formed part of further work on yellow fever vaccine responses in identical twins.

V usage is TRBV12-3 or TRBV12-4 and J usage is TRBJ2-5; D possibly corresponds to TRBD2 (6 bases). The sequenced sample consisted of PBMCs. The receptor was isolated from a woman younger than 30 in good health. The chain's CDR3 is CASTHAGLLETQYF. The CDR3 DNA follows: TGTGCCAGCACCCATGCGGGGCTCCTAGAGACCCAGTACTTC.